These 16 T cell receptor beta chains were sequenced from one sample in a study of regulatory T cells in long-lasting Graves disease. The time point: newly diagnosed GD, antithyroid drugs for less than 3 months. The TCR library was made from RNA extracted from PBMCs. Libraries of TCR beta came from iRepertoire HTBI primers plus Arm-PCR of CDR3 regions. From the multiplex PCR reads, TCRdb called clonotypes with MiXCR, one entry per CDR3 protein. Among around 420,000 distinct CDR3 sequences listed, about 14% were seen once. Sequences were derived from peripheral blood mononuclear cells (PBMCs), sampled at new diagnosis, from a patient treated with antithyroid drugs. These receptors all stem from a female donor with Graves disease.

With respect to this clonotype: The junction does not match germline at one end; this may be a read error. The J gene is TRBJ1-1, the V gene TRBV30; TRBD1 agrees at 9 bases. The CDR3 loop spans 16 amino acids. Germline CDR1 is GTSNPN and CDR2 is SVGIG (reference sequence). Here the CDR3 DNA reads TGTGCCTGGAGTGTAAAACAGGGGGCGATCGACACTGAAACTTTCTTT. Encoded protein: CAWSVKQGAIDTETFF. Complete variable domain (other parts from reference TRBV30 and TRBJ1-1): SQTIHQWPATLVQPVGSPLSLECTVEGTSNPNLYWYRQAAGRGLQLLFYSVGIGQISSEVPQNLSASRPQDRQFILSSKKLLLSDSGFYLCAWSVKQGAIDTETFFGQGTRLTVV.

This chain connects TRBV2 to TRBJ1-4, with no clear D. The germline CDR1 and CDR2 sequences are SNHLY and FYNNEI. V was shortened by 8 bases and J by 10 bases, with 11 bases between the two germline ends. The CDR3 has 11 residues. The CDR3 spells CASREEVKLFF. As DNA, the CDR3 is TGTGCCAGCCGGGAGGAAGTAAAACTGTTTTTT.

This clonotype was picked up a small number of times. The CDR3 reads CAWSIQSSVGTDTQYF. CDR3 sequence (DNA): TGTGCCTGGAGTATTCAGTCGTCTGTGGGAACAGATACGCAGTATTTT. The V and J genes are TRBV30 and TRBJ2-3, with D uncertain. The CDR3 covers 16 residues. Germline loops: CDR1 GTSNPN, CDR2 SVGIG (reference sequence). With 2 bases removed from V and 3 bases from J, the gap between germline ends came to 18 bases. Filled out from reference TRBV30 and TRBJ2-3, the complete variable domain reads SQTIHQWPATLVQPVGSPLSLECTVEGTSNPNLYWYRQAAGRGLQLLFYSVGIGQISSEVPQNLSASRPQDRQFILSSKKLLLSDSGFYLCAWSIQSSVGTDTQYFGPGTRLTVL.

The CDR3 reads CASSRVTIAGGYNEQFF. The DNA for the CDR3 is TGTGCCAGCAGCCGGGTCACCATAGCGGGAGGGTACAATGAGCAGTTCTTC. The rearrangement joins TRBV27 to TRBJ2-1; TRBD2 matches at 11 bases. Germline loops: CDR1 MNHEY, CDR2 SMNVEV (reference sequence). With V trimmed by 6 bases and J by 4 bases, 11 bases remained unmatched. The length of the CDR3 is 17 residues.

This clonotype occurred many times. The rearrangement joins TRBV7-9 to TRBJ2-7; TRBD1 aligns across 10 bases. The CDR3 has 15 residues. Unmatched junction bases numbered 5, after V lost 3 bases and J lost 3 bases. Germline V gives CDR1 SEHNR, CDR2 FQNEAQ (reference sequence). The CDR3 DNA sequence: TGTGCCAGCAGCTTGACAGGGGGCAGTAACTACGAGCAGTACTTC. It is translated as CASSLTGGSNYEQYF.

This clonotype was seen many times. V is TRBV2 and J is TRBJ1-6; D not certain. V was trimmed by 6 bases and J by 7 bases, leaving 10 bases between them. From germline, CDR1 is SNHLY and CDR2 FYNNEI. The CDR3 is 13 residues long. For the CDR3, the DNA is TGTGCCAGCAGGGCCCCCGACAATTCACCCCTCCACTTT. Its protein is CASRAPDNSPLHF.

The chain couples TRBV29-1 to TRBJ2-3; no reliable D call. Germline V gives CDR1 SQVTM, CDR2 ANQGSEA. The CDR3 consists of 12 residues. V lost 6 bases and J lost 6, with 13 bases in between. The CDR3 DNA follows: TGCAGCGTGGGCGTAGCAACGGATACGCAGTATTTT. The encoded protein is CSVGVATDTQYF.

The chain has TRBV27 and TRBJ2-7; TRBD1 agrees at 9 bases. Germline lookup yields CDR1 MNHEY and CDR2 SMNVEV (reference sequence). Trimming cost V 5 bases and J 6 bases; bases outside gene matches: 5. The CDR3 totals 13 residues. The DNA of the CDR3 is TGTGCCAGCAGTGTCGGGACAGGGCTCGAGCAGTACTTC. The encoded protein is CASSVGTGLEQYF.

The CDR3 is CASSGAERTYNEQFF. The CDR3 DNA is TGCGCCAGCAGCGGGGCAGAGCGGACCTACAATGAGCAGTTCTTC. V and J are TRBV5-1 and TRBJ2-1, with D perhaps given as TRBD1 or TRBD2 (5 bases each). The V end lost 4 bases, the J end lost 2 bases, and 13 bases lay between the germline ends. CDR1 is SGHRS, CDR2 YFSETQ, per germline. This CDR3 comprises 15 residues.

V and J are TRBV10-3 and TRBJ2-6; D call uncertain. This CDR3 is 16 amino acids long. Germline assignment: CDR1 ENHRY and CDR2 SYGVKD. V lost 4 bases and J lost 2, with 12 bases in between. The CDR3 here is CAISGAGSAGANVLTF. CDR3 DNA sequence: TGTGCCATCAGTGGGGCAGGTTCGGCTGGGGCCAACGTCCTGACTTTC.

There are many counts of this clonotype. The rearrangement uses TRBV11-2 and TRBJ2-1; D is unclear. From germline, CDR1 is SGHAT and CDR2 FQNNGV. Trimming removed 5 bases at V and 6 bases at J, with 11 bases between. This CDR3 is 13 amino acids long. The CDR3 DNA is TGTGCCAGCAGCCTAGGTCGGATCAATGAGCAGTTCTTC. As protein: CASSLGRINEQFF.

This clonotype was seen ten or more times. The chain has TRBV7-2 and TRBJ1-1; the match to TRBD1 covers 10 bases. The CDR3 spans 18 residues. The junction had 15 bases not matched to a gene; V was cut back by 5 bases and J by 3 bases. Germline CDR1 is SGHTA and CDR2 is FQGNSA. The CDR3 region is CASSPRFHRQGADTEAFF. CDR3 in DNA: TGTGCCAGCAGCCCCCGATTCCACCGACAGGGGGCCGACACTGAAGCTTTCTTT.

The chain employs TRBV12-3 or TRBV12-4 and TRBJ1-3, with D unresolved. CDR3 length: 14 residues. V was trimmed by 5 bases and J by 2 bases, leaving 10 bases between them. In nucleotides, the CDR3 is TGTGCCAGCAGTCCCACGAGAGCTGGAAACACCATATATTTT. Protein product: CASSPTRAGNTIYF.

There are a few counts of this clonotype. Given the absence of the conserved phenylalanine or tryptophan at the CDR3 end, a read error is likely. This rearrangement joins TRBV18 to TRBJ2-5, with no clear D. The CDR3 extends over 12 amino acids. Germline V gene sequence: CDR1 KGHSH, CDR2 LQKENI. V was shortened by 2 bases and J by 5 bases, with 6 bases between the two germline ends. The CDR3 sequence is CASSPGYETQYS. CDR3 nucleotides: TGTGCCAGCTCACCAGGGTACGAGACCCAGTACTCC.

The V gene is TRBV4-3, the J gene TRBJ1-2, with 7 nucleotides matching TRBD1. The germline V gene has CDR1 LGHNA and CDR2 YSLEER. This CDR3 comprises 15 residues. V was clipped by 4 bases and J by 10 bases; unmatched bases: 15. This chain's CDR3 is CASSLRTGESRDYTF. CDR3 DNA sequence: TGCGCCAGCAGCCTGCGTACAGGGGAATCGAGAGACTACACCTTC.

This clonotype was counted at least ten times. The chain links TRBV27 to TRBJ2-7; TRBD1 might be the D (5 bases). The V gene's germline CDR1 is MNHEY and CDR2 SMNVEV (reference sequence). The CDR3 spans 14 residues. Deletions cut 7 bases from V and 0 bases from J, with 13 bases between. The CDR3 DNA reads TGTGCCAGCACCACGACAGATCCCTCCTACGAGCAGTACTTC. It yields the protein CASTTTDPSYEQYF.